Listed below are T cell receptor beta chains from one sample, sequenced in a study of blood T cell repertoires in COVID-19. Assay used: immunoSEQ multiplex PCR; TCRdb lists only in-frame clones, some missing. The table has around 140,000 clones, roughly 79% seen once. The sample comprised peripheral blood. The receptors were sampled from a woman in her fifties or sixties with acute or convalescent COVID-19. CDR3s include the opening cysteine and the closing phenylalanine or tryptophan. The order of the fields is J gene, clone size, V gene, D gene, CDR3 protein, CDR3 DNA. D genes are given only for firm matches. Clone size appears in some rows only: once, few, many, or a class for an expanded clone.

>TRBJ2-1|few|TRBV14|TRBD2
CASRPSYLAGAGEQFF
TGTGCCAGCAGGCCAAGTTATCTAGCGGGAGCAGGGGAGCAGTTCTTC
>TRBJ2-7|once|TRBV30|TRBD2
CAWSVLGTSGSLHEQYF
TGTGCCTGGAGTGTACTAGGAACTAGCGGGAGTCTCCACGAGCAGTACTTC
>TRBJ2-7|.|TRBV5-1|TRBD1
CASSLLGQGIYYEQYF
TGCGCCAGCAGCTTGCTAGGACAGGGGATATACTACGAGCAGTACTTC
>TRBJ2-1|.|TRBV28|.
CASLGQQGGSYNEQFF
TGTGCCAGCTTGGGTCAGCAGGGGGGCAGTTACAATGAGCAGTTCTTC
>TRBJ1-2|.|TRBV6-1|.
CASSEARRNGYTF
TGTGCCAGCAGTGAAGCGAGGAGGAATGGCTACACCTTC
>TRBJ1-5|.|TRBV28|.
CASSLDSSNQPQHF
TGTGCCAGCAGTTTGGACAGTAGCAATCAGCCCCAGCATTTT
>TRBJ2-7|.|TRBV14|TRBD2
CASSQVGGRAVYEQYF
TGTGCCAGCAGCCAAGTAGGCGGGAGGGCCGTCTACGAGCAGTACTTC
>TRBJ2-7|.|TRBV15|.
CATSTRDNYEQYF
TGTGCCACCAGCACCCGGGACAACTACGAGCAGTACTTC
>TRBJ1-6|few|TRBV4-2|.
CASSQDLQASYNSPLHF
TGTGCCAGCAGCCAAGATCTTCAGGCCTCTTATAATTCACCCCTCCACTTT
>TRBJ1-2|.|TRBV9|TRBD1
CASSARQGGGYTF
TGTGCCAGCAGCGCCAGACAGGGAGGAGGCTACACCTTC
>TRBJ2-7|few|TRBV7-9|.
CASSTGHVYEQYF
TGTGCCAGCAGCACGGGACACGTGTACGAGCAGTACTTC
>TRBJ1-4|.|TRBV30|.
CAWSSKGGREKLFF
TGTGCCTGGAGTAGCAAGGGGGGGCGCGAAAAACTGTTTTTT
>TRBJ2-1|.|TRBV6-5|TRBD1
CASSLGQGLYNEQFF
TGTGCCAGCAGCCTGGGACAGGGACTCTACAATGAGCAGTTCTTC
>TRBJ1-1|.|TRBV6-5|.
CASGLGNTEAFF
TGTGCCAGCGGACTCGGGAACACTGAAGCTTTCTTT
>TRBJ1-1|few|TRBV2|.
CASSGLVWNTEAFF
TGTGCCAGCAGTGGTCTAGTCTGGAACACTGAAGCTTTCTTT
>TRBJ1-4|few|TRBV28|.
CASSLITIGKLFF
TGTGCCAGCAGTTTAATCACTATTGGAAAACTGTTTTTT
>TRBJ2-7|.|TRBV28|TRBD1
CASSGAGTGSYEQYF
TGTGCCAGCAGTGGGGCCGGGACAGGGTCGTACGAGCAGTACTTC
>TRBJ2-7|.|TRBV7-9|.
CASSLARGSYEQYF
TGTGCCAGCAGCTTAGCGCGGGGCTCCTACGAGCAGTACTTC
>TRBJ1-4|.|TRBV9|TRBD1
CASSVVRTGDGNEKLFF
TGTGCCAGCAGCGTAGTTAGGACAGGGGATGGGAATGAAAAACTGTTTTTT
>TRBJ2-1|.|TRBV12-3/TRBV12-4|.
CASSFKLYQFF
TGTGCCAGCAGTTTTAAGCTTTATCAGTTCTTC
>TRBJ2-7|.|TRBV13|.
CASSFSSSYEQYF
TGTGCCAGCAGCTTCTCCTCGTCTTACGAGCAGTACTTC
>TRBJ1-1|.|TRBV19|TRBD1
CASSIGWGQAGMNTEAFF
TGTGCCAGTAGTATAGGTTGGGGACAGGCCGGGATGAACACTGAAGCTTTCTTT
>TRBJ2-5|.|TRBV14|TRBD2
CASSRRTSGRETQYF
TGTGCCAGCAGCCGCCGGACTAGCGGGAGGGAGACCCAGTACTTC
>TRBJ2-2|.|TRBV18|.
CASSPWTAYTGELFF
TGTGCCAGCTCACCATGGACAGCCTACACCGGGGAGCTGTTTTTT
>TRBJ2-5|.|TRBV5-6|.
CASSLGLPETQYF
TGTGCCAGCAGCTTGGGGCTCCCAGAGACCCAGTACTTC
>TRBJ1-4|many|TRBV7-9|.
CASSLEGSQLFF
TGTGCCAGCAGCTTAGAAGGTAGCCAACTGTTTTTT
>TRBJ1-5|.|TRBV28|.
CASGTLGRQWPQHF
TGTGCCAGCGGCACGTTGGGCCGTCAGTGGCCCCAGCATTTT
>TRBJ1-6|.|TRBV19|.
CASSIRRENSPLHF
TGTGCCAGTAGTATCCGACGGGAAAATTCACCCCTCCACTTT
>TRBJ1-2|.|TRBV27|.
CASSFYQNPTVGQGYTF
TGTGCCAGCAGTTTTTACCAAAACCCTACTGTGGGCCAAGGCTACACCTTC
>TRBJ2-7|.|TRBV2|.
CASSSPPGGGSYEQYF
TGTGCCAGCAGTTCCCCTCCGGGGGGCGGCTCCTACGAGCAGTACTTC
>TRBJ2-7|.|TRBV3-1/TRBV3-2|.
CASSPKIGRLNFYEQYF
TGTGCCAGCAGTCCCAAAATAGGCCGACTTAACTTCTACGAGCAGTACTTC
>TRBJ2-7|.|TRBV12-5|.
CASGLNSAGEQYF
TGTGCTAGTGGTTTGAACAGCGCAGGGGAGCAGTACTTC
>TRBJ1-4|.|TRBV30|.
CAWSVRGLEKLFF
TGTGCCTGGAGTGTAAGAGGATTGGAAAAACTGTTTTTT
>TRBJ1-5|few|TRBV28|TRBD1
CASSSLDREGNQPQHF
TGTGCCAGCAGTTCCCTGGACAGGGAAGGCAATCAGCCCCAGCATTTT
>TRBJ2-3|.|TRBV5-1|.
CASSSRQVRLWDTQYF
TGCGCCAGCAGTTCCCGACAGGTCAGATTGTGGGATACGCAGTATTTT
>TRBJ2-4|.|TRBV4-1|.
CASSQGVHFGLAKNIQYF
TGCGCCAGCAGCCAAGGAGTTCACTTCGGTTTAGCCAAAAACATTCAGTACTTC
>TRBJ1-6|.|TRBV13|.
CASSLGGGNSPLHF
TGTGCCAGCAGCTTAGGGGGGGGAAATTCACCCCTCCACTTT
>TRBJ1-1|once|TRBV7-6|.
CASSLVTALEAFF
TGTGCCAGCAGCTTAGTAACAGCCCTTGAAGCTTTCTTT
>TRBJ1-2|.|TRBV7-8|.
CASSLARRYGYTF
TGTGCCAGCAGCTTAGCCAGGAGGTATGGCTACACCTTC
>TRBJ2-7|.|TRBV21-1|.
CASSSLGGEAYEQYF
TGTGCCAGCAGCTCCCTAGGGGGGGAGGCTTACGAGCAGTACTTC
>TRBJ2-1|.|TRBV5-6|.
CASSLAFVFDEQFF
TGTGCCAGCAGCTTGGCCTTCGTTTTTGATGAGCAGTTCTTC
>TRBJ1-1|.|TRBV7-9|.
CASSLGEMRTEAFF
TGTGCCAGCAGCTTAGGCGAAATGAGGACTGAAGCTTTCTTT
>TRBJ2-7|.|TRBV4-1|.
CASSQEYWQAVEQYF
TGCGCCAGCAGCCAAGAATACTGGCAGGCTGTCGAGCAGTACTTC
>TRBJ2-7|few|TRBV27|TRBD1
CASSRGQVGFREQYF
TGTGCCAGCAGTAGGGGACAGGTGGGGTTTCGCGAGCAGTACTTC
>TRBJ2-1|.|TRBV7-2|TRBD2
CASSSSTSGGSWVF
TGTGCCAGCAGCTCCAGTACTAGCGGGGGTTCCTGGGTCTTC
>TRBJ1-1|.|TRBV24-1|.
CATRGGVGEAFF
TGTGCCACCAGGGGGGGGGTAGGTGAAGCTTTCTTT
>TRBJ1-5|.|TRBV7-3|.
CASSLRLAGGARQPQHF
TGTGCCAGCAGCTTGAGACTTGCCGGAGGGGCCCGGCAGCCCCAGCATTTT
>TRBJ2-2|few|TRBV2|.
CASSERTVNTGELFF
TGTGCCAGCAGTGAACGTACAGTAAACACCGGGGAGCTGTTTTTT
>TRBJ2-5|.|TRBV5-4|TRBD2
CASSLLSRSGSGETQYF
TGTGCCAGCAGCTTGCTCTCTCGTAGCGGGAGCGGAGAGACCCAGTACTTC
>TRBJ2-3|.|TRBV29-1|TRBD1
CSVSGTGSRTDTQYF
TGCAGCGTTTCTGGGACAGGGAGTAGAACAGATACGCAGTATTTT
>TRBJ2-3|.|TRBV5-6|TRBD1
CASSLGWTGTTDTQYF
TGTGCCAGCAGCTTGGGGTGGACAGGGACCACAGATACGCAGTATTTT
>TRBJ2-1|.|TRBV30|.
CAWSVLGTFSPLIYNEQFF
TGTGCCTGGAGTGTATTAGGGACTTTCTCCCCGCTTATCTACAATGAGCAGTTCTTC
>TRBJ2-1|.|TRBV19|TRBD2
CASTAGTSGRNEQFF
TGTGCCAGTACCGCCGGGACTAGCGGGAGGAATGAGCAGTTCTTC
>TRBJ1-5|.|TRBV19|TRBD1
CASSTQTGADQPQHF
TGTGCCAGTAGTACCCAGACAGGGGCGGATCAGCCCCAGCATTTT
>TRBJ1-3|.|TRBV19|.
CASSRARFNSGNTIYF
TGTGCCAGTAGTAGAGCCAGGTTCAACTCTGGAAACACCATATATTTT
>TRBJ1-2|.|TRBV5-6|.
CASSPPLSNYGYTF
TGTGCCAGCAGCCCTCCCCTATCTAACTATGGCTACACCTTC
>TRBJ2-2|.|TRBV11-3|.
CASSLGNSGSRRELFF
TGTGCCAGCAGCTTAGGGAACTCGGGGAGCCGAAGGGAGCTGTTTTTT